This entry lists 25 T cell receptor beta chains sequenced from one sample in a study of T cell responses to AZD1222 COVID-19 vaccine. The repertoire was sequenced with immunoSEQ multiplex PCR; TCRdb's copy has only in-frame clones and lacks some. The sample has 160,000 or so clones, 85% to 95% seen once. The specimen was peripheral blood, collected on day 0 of AZD1222 vaccination. Receptors originate from an adult in good health.

The chain joins TRBV21-1 to TRBJ2-3; TRBD2 is taken as the D call from the table, unchecked against the DNA. TRBV21-1 is reported as a pseudogene. This CDR3 contains 17 residues. The CDR3: CASSRARGGLATDTQYF. CDR3 coding DNA: TGTGCCAGCAGCCGGGCCCGGGGGGGGTTGGCCACAGATACGCAGTATTTT.

This clone showed up just once. The genes are TRBV27 and TRBJ2-7; D is unclear. CDR1 and CDR2 (germline): MNHEY, SMNVEV (reference sequence). Trimming left V 6 bases short and J 3 bases short, with 12 bases between. This CDR3 comprises 13 residues. DNA of the CDR3: TGTGCCAGCAGGGGTGCGTTAGTCTACGAGCAGTACTTC. Amino acids: CASRGALVYEQYF.

The CDR3: CASSLGQGNEQFF. The CDR3 DNA sequence: TGTGCCAGCAGCTTAGGACAGGGCAATGAGCAGTTCTTC. This chain connects TRBV11-2 to TRBJ2-1, with 7 bases fitting TRBD1. The CDR3 spans 13 residues. Germline CDR1 reads SGHAT; CDR2 reads FQNNGV. J lost 6 bases, V lost 1 base, and 0 bases had no gene match.

The rearrangement uses TRBV19 and TRBJ1-2; weak D call: TRBD1 (6 bases). Trimming stripped 1 base from V and 7 bases from J, with 16 bases between. Germline lookup yields CDR1 LNHDA and CDR2 SQIVND (reference sequence). The CDR3 totals 15 residues. DNA for the CDR3: TGTGCCAGTAGTATAGTCGGCAGGGGATCGGGTGGCTACACCTTC. Amino acid sequence: CASSIVGRGSGGYTF.

V is TRBV6-2 or TRBV6-3 and J is TRBJ2-7; weak D call: TRBD2 (6 bases). CDR1 is MNHEY, CDR2 SVGEGT, per germline. The CDR3 has 17 residues. Between the trimmed V and J ends, which lost 6 bases and 3 bases, there was a span of 24 bases. CDR3 region: CASSRIEGGGFDYEQYF. CDR3 nucleotide sequence: TGTGCCAGCAGCCGAATCGAGGGAGGTGGCTTCGACTACGAGCAGTACTTC.

The V gene is TRBV15, the J gene TRBJ2-5, with 9 bases lining up with TRBD2. The germline gives CDR1 LNHNV, CDR2 YYDKDF (reference sequence). J lost 1 base, V lost 0 bases, and 3 bases had no gene match. The CDR3 is made up of 16 amino acids. CDR3 bases: TGTGCCACCAGCAGAGACCCTAGCGGGGCCCAAGAGACCCAGTACTTC. Its protein is CATSRDPSGAQETQYF.

The V call is TRBV12-5, the J call TRBJ2-1; D is unclear. V gave up 7 bases and J gave up 3 bases, with 13 bases separating them. Germline V gene sequence: CDR1 LGHNT, CDR2 FRNRAP. The CDR3 is made up of 14 amino acids. DNA of the CDR3: TGTGCTAGTGCTCCCTTTAACAGCTACAATGAGCAGTTCTTC. This codes for CASAPFNSYNEQFF.

This clone was seen more than once but under ten times. This chain uses TRBV4-2 with TRBJ2-7; the match to TRBD2 covers 7 bases. CDR3 length: 18 residues. Germline trimming cut 0 bases from V and 2 bases from J; bases unmatched to any gene: 13. CDR1 and CDR2 (germline): LGHNA, YNFKEQ. Written as DNA, the CDR3 is TGTGCCAGCAGCCAAGAAAGTCACCGAGCGGGATTTGCCTACGAGCAGTACTTC. This translates into CASSQESHRAGFAYEQYF.

This CDR3 reads CATRPGPANEKLFF. The CDR3 region has the DNA TGTGCCACCCGACCGGGCCCGGCTAATGAAAAACTGTTTTTT. The chain is built from TRBV19 and TRBJ1-4; D gene unclear. Looked up from germline, CDR1 is LNHDA and CDR2 is SQIVND (reference sequence). This CDR3 has 14 amino acids. With 10 bases removed from V and 3 bases from J, the gap between germline ends came to 15 bases.

This clone was seen a single time. CDR3 nucleotides: TGTGCCAGCAAGCCGGGACAGGGCTATGGCTACACCTTC. This codes for CASKPGQGYGYTF. V gene TRBV25-1 combines with J gene TRBJ1-2, with TRBD1 identical over 9 bases. The trim removed 7 bases at V and 4 bases at J, leaving 4 bases unmatched. This CDR3 is built from 13 residues. Germline CDR1 MGHDK, CDR2 SYGVNS.

This chain joins TRBV4-1 and TRBJ2-2, with TRBD1 matching 9 bases. The CDR3 length is 15 residues. Trimming at V came to 4 bases and at J to 4 bases, leaving 4 bases not matched to a gene. Germline CDR1 and CDR2: MGHRA and YSYEKL. The CDR3 region has the DNA TGCGCCAGCAGCCCCACACAGGGGGCCACCGGGGAGCTGTTTTTT. Amino acids: CASSPTQGATGELFF.

V usage is TRBV15 and J usage is TRBJ2-4, with D possibly matching TRBD1 (6 bases). This CDR3 comprises 15 residues. The V gene's germline CDR1 is LNHNV and CDR2 YYDKDF (reference sequence). V lost 1 base and J lost 5, with 12 bases in between. As DNA, the CDR3 is TGTGCCACCAGCAGAGTACAGGGTCGTGAAAACATTCAGTACTTC. This codes for CATSRVQGRENIQYF.

The CDR3 is CSVGGQGPYGYTF. For the CDR3, the DNA is TGCAGCGTTGGAGGACAGGGTCCCTATGGCTACACCTTC. The rearrangement uses TRBV29-1 and TRBJ1-2; 8 bases map to TRBD1. The V gene end was trimmed by 4 bases and the J gene end by 4 bases; junction bases not matched to a gene: 5. Germline CDR1 reads SQVTM; CDR2 reads ANQGSEA. The CDR3 totals 13 residues.

This clone was observed once. V gene TRBV12-3 or TRBV12-4 combines with J gene TRBJ1-1, with D possibly TRBD1 on 6 matching bases. Trimming left V 5 bases short and J 10 bases short, with 17 bases between. The CDR3 spans 13 residues. The CDR3 loop reads CASSPSTGKGAFF. The DNA for the CDR3 is TGTGCCAGCAGTCCCTCGACAGGCAAGGGAGCTTTCTTT.

The V and J genes are TRBV27 and TRBJ1-1, with TRBD1 matching over 7 bases. Germline assignment: CDR1 MNHEY and CDR2 SMNVEV (reference sequence). Unmatched junction bases numbered 2, after V lost 4 bases and J lost 3 bases. The CDR3 is 13 residues long. The CDR3 sequence: CASSSRGDTEAFF. CDR3 DNA: TGTGCCAGCAGTTCCAGGGGGGACACTGAAGCTTTCTTT.

The J gene is TRBJ2-7, the V gene TRBV27, with D uncertain. V lost 2 bases and J lost 3, with 17 bases in between. Germline lookup yields CDR1 MNHEY and CDR2 SMNVEV (reference sequence). There are 16 residues in the CDR3. This CDR3 reads CASSLKGYQVNYEQYF. CDR3 sequence (DNA): TGTGCCAGCAGTTTAAAAGGCTACCAAGTTAACTACGAGCAGTACTTC.

The chain has TRBV5-1 and TRBJ2-5; 8 positions match TRBD1. Trimming at V came to 5 bases and at J to 1 base, leaving 4 bases not matched to a gene. The germline V gene has CDR1 SGHRS and CDR2 YFSETQ. The CDR3 is made up of 14 amino acids. The CDR3 loop is CASRSGTGQETQYF. CDR3 coding DNA: TGCGCCAGCAGGTCGGGGACAGGCCAAGAGACCCAGTACTTC.

This sequence joins TRBV6-4 and TRBJ2-3; D gene unclear. Per germline, CDR1 MRHNA and CDR2 SNTAGT. The ends were cut back, 6 bases at V and 1 base at J, with 17 bases in the middle. The CDR3 runs to 16 residues. For the CDR3, the DNA is TGTGCCAGCAGCCAAGGCGCCCTGGACGGCACAGATACGCAGTATTTT. This translates into CASSQGALDGTDTQYF.

The J gene is TRBJ1-4, the V gene TRBV19; D unclear. V was trimmed by 3 bases and J by 7 bases, leaving 6 bases between them. The CDR3 length is 12 residues. The germline gives CDR1 LNHDA, CDR2 SQIVND (reference sequence). This CDR3 reads CASSIFGEKLFF. For the CDR3, the DNA is TGTGCCAGTAGTATTTTTGGTGAAAAACTGTTTTTT.

The CDR3 DNA sequence: TGTGCCAGCAGCTTAGATCGGGGGGTTGGACGTGGGACTAAAAGCCAAGAGACCCAGTACTTC. Protein: CASSLDRGVGRGTKSQETQYF. The V gene is TRBV7-8, the J gene TRBJ2-5; the match to TRBD2 covers 7 bases. Germline values: CDR1 SGHVS, CDR2 FQNEAQ. The CDR3 spans 21 residues. With V trimmed by 1 base and J by 1 base, 21 bases remained unmatched.

The chain combines TRBV25-1 with TRBJ1-4; D may be TRBD1 (6 bases). Germline CDR1 and CDR2: MGHDK and SYGVNS. The V and J ends lost 3 bases and 6 bases respectively, with 14 bases between them. There are 15 residues in the CDR3. The CDR3 protein is CASSDVQGGYEKLFF. The CDR3, as DNA: TGTGCCAGCAGTGACGTACAGGGAGGATATGAAAAACTGTTTTTT.

The genes are TRBV7-9 and TRBJ1-5, with D possibly matching TRBD1 (5 bases). This CDR3 has 14 residues. Trimming stripped 1 base from V and 6 bases from J, with 10 bases between. Germline CDR1 and CDR2: SEHNR and FQNEAQ (reference sequence). CDR3 sequence (DNA): TGTGCCAGCAGCTTAGATCAGGGCGGTCAGCCCCAGCATTTT. Translation: CASSLDQGGQPQHF.

V gene TRBV2 combines with J gene TRBJ1-6, with 9 positions matching TRBD1. In germline, CDR1 is SNHLY, CDR2 FYNNEI. V shed 8 bases, J shed 7 bases, and the junction held 6 bases outside the gene matches. The CDR3 contains 14 residues. CDR3 sequence (DNA): TGTGCCAGCGCCCGGGACAGGGCCAATTCACCCCTCCACTTT. Its protein product is CASARDRANSPLHF.

This chain joins TRBV6-5 and TRBJ2-1; D possibly corresponds to TRBD2 (6 bases). The CDR3 covers 15 residues. Trimming shortened V by 0 bases and J by 7 bases, and 13 bases separated the two germline ends. Germline V lookup: CDR1 MNHEY, CDR2 SVGAGI. Written as DNA, the CDR3 is TGTGCCAGCAGTTACTCGACGGGAGTACCGAATGAGCAGTTCTTC. Protein product: CASSYSTGVPNEQFF.

This chain joins TRBV27 and TRBJ2-2; D uncertain. This CDR3 is built from 15 residues. V was clipped by 4 bases and J by 1 base, with 10 bases between them. Germline values: CDR1 MNHEY, CDR2 SMNVEV (reference sequence). In DNA form, the CDR3 reads TGTGCCAGCAGTTGGGGTACCCAGAACACCGGGGAGCTGTTTTTT. It translates to CASSWGTQNTGELFF.